What follows are 24 T cell receptor beta chains derived from one specimen sequenced in a study of OX40 agonist ivuxolimab in advanced cancers. The library was obtained by the immunoSEQ multiplex PCR assay. Imported from immuneACCESS, the table was reduced by TCRdb to in-frame sequences with V and J called. These copies leave out some clones; in studies compared against another copy, an unresolved V gene accounts for under half, and the cause of the remainder is not known. The sample includes about 89,000 clones, with roughly 88% observed a single time. The ten largest clones take up 0.25% to 0.3% of the sample. The input for sequencing was CD4+ or CD8+ T cells sorted from blood, taken in a trial of the OX40 agonist ivuxolimab. Receptor source: an adult with an advanced solid tumor such as melanoma, head and neck, liver or kidney cancer.

This sequence joins TRBV5-1 and TRBJ2-2; a possible D gene is TRBD2 (6 bases). V shed 4 bases and J shed 0 bases, with 10 bases lying between them. The CDR3 is 15 residues long. Germline V gene lookup returns CDR1 SGHRS and CDR2 YFSETQ. The CDR3 loop reads CASSVAETNTGELFF. In DNA form, the CDR3 reads TGCGCCAGCAGCGTAGCGGAAACGAACACCGGGGAGCTGTTTTTT.

The chain recombines TRBV30 with TRBJ1-5; tentative D call: TRBD1 (5 bases). Germline CDR1 and CDR2: GTSNPN and SVGIG (reference sequence). The V end was cut by 0 bases, the J end by 6 bases, with 12 bases between. The CDR3 contains 14 residues. The CDR3 region has the DNA TGTGCCTGGAGTGTAGGCAGGGATGGTCAGCCCCAGCATTTT. Translated: CAWSVGRDGQPQHF.

The chain recombines TRBV15 with TRBJ2-7; the match to TRBD1 covers 8 bases. Germline CDR1 and CDR2: LNHNV and YYDKDF (reference sequence). With 0 bases clipped from V and 7 bases from J, the junction kept 11 bases outside the gene matches. The CDR3 is made up of 16 amino acids. The CDR3 protein is CATSRDLAGGFFEQYF. The CDR3 coding sequence is TGTGCCACCAGCAGAGATCTGGCAGGGGGCTTTTTTGAGCAGTACTTC.

This sequence joins TRBV30 and TRBJ2-1; 9 bases agree with TRBD2. V gave up 3 bases and J gave up 2 bases; unmatched junction bases: 8. This CDR3 comprises 16 residues. Germline V gene lookup returns CDR1 GTSNPN and CDR2 SVGIG (reference sequence). The CDR3 region is CAWRPAGGRTYNEQFF. CDR3 nucleotide sequence: TGTGCCTGGAGACCAGCGGGGGGAAGGACCTACAATGAGCAGTTCTTC.

This clone was picked up a small number of times. The chain recombines TRBV6-1 with TRBJ1-2; 8 bases are a match to TRBD1. This CDR3 is built from 14 residues. V was pared by 3 bases and J by 6 bases, with 6 bases of the junction left unmatched. CDR1 and CDR2 from the germline V gene are MNHNS and SASEGT. The CDR3 loop is CASSDYPDRDGYTF. For the CDR3, the DNA is TGTGCCAGCAGTGACTACCCGGACAGGGATGGCTACACCTTC.

The chain couples TRBV7-9 to TRBJ1-1; D gene ambiguous. The CDR3 sequence is 14 residues long. With 1 base removed from V and 0 bases from J, the gap between germline ends came to 6 bases. Germline V lookup: CDR1 SEHNR, CDR2 FQNEAQ (reference sequence). CDR3 nucleotide sequence: TGTGCCAGCAGCTTAGAACGGATGAACACTGAAGCTTTCTTT. Its protein is CASSLERMNTEAFF.

V is TRBV5-1 and J is TRBJ2-5, with TRBD1 matching over 7 bases. The V segment lost 0 bases and the J segment 2 bases; nucleotides outside the gene matches: 4. Germline loops: CDR1 SGHRS, CDR2 YFSETQ. The length of the CDR3 is 15 residues. The CDR3 loop reads CASSLGTGIQETQYF. The CDR3 DNA reads as TGCGCCAGCAGCTTGGGGACAGGAATTCAAGAGACCCAGTACTTC.

In its sample, this clone was seen once. The V gene is TRBV9, the J gene TRBJ2-2; D is ambiguous. CDR1 is SGDLS and CDR2 is YYNGEE in the germline V gene. This CDR3 is built from 16 residues. V shed 0 bases and J shed 1 base, with 10 bases lying between them. The CDR3 DNA reads as TGTGCCAGCAGCGTAGCTACGACGGGGAACACCGGGGAGCTGTTTTTT. It codes for CASSVATTGNTGELFF.

The J gene is TRBJ1-2, the V gene TRBV6-4; D might be TRBD1 (6 bases). The CDR3 totals 13 residues. Per the germline V gene, CDR1 is MRHNA and CDR2 is SNTAGT. The germline V and J ends were trimmed by 3 bases and 1 base, with 6 bases remaining between them. The CDR3 DNA sequence: TGTGCCAGCAGTGAAGGGGGTAACTATGGCTACACCTTC. Translation: CASSEGGNYGYTF.

The rearrangement links TRBV9 to TRBJ1-2; D might be TRBD1 (6 bases). The V end was cut by 4 bases, the J end by 2 bases, with 24 bases between. The V gene's germline CDR1 is SGDLS and CDR2 YYNGEE. The CDR3 covers 18 residues. The CDR3 DNA reads TGTGCCAGCAGCACAGGCGGGGGGGCCTCGGATTTCAACTATGGCTACACCTTC. Translated: CASSTGGGASDFNYGYTF.

V is TRBV6-5 and J is TRBJ2-5; TRBD1 agrees at 7 bases. V gave up 6 bases and J gave up 3 bases; unmatched junction bases: 10. CDR1 and CDR2 (germline): MNHEY, SVGAGI. This CDR3 is 15 amino acids long. The CDR3 protein is CASRSDSGGKETQYF. CDR3 bases: TGTGCCAGCAGATCGGACTCAGGGGGAAAAGAGACCCAGTACTTC.

This rearrangement joins TRBV7-8 to TRBJ1-2, with no clear D. V was shortened by 1 base and J by 3 bases, with 9 bases between the two germline ends. The CDR3 has 14 residues. Germline V gene sequence: CDR1 SGHVS, CDR2 FQNEAQ. CDR3 amino acids: CASSLVGRDYGYTF. For the CDR3, the DNA is TGTGCCAGCAGCTTAGTCGGCAGAGACTATGGCTACACCTTC.

The rearrangement uses TRBV6-5 and TRBJ1-5, with TRBD1 identical over 9 bases. The trim removed 6 bases at V and 6 bases at J, leaving 3 bases unmatched. Germline CDR1 and CDR2: MNHEY and SVGAGI. The CDR3 runs 13 residues. The CDR3 region is CASRQGASQPQHF. Here the CDR3 DNA reads TGTGCCAGCAGACAGGGGGCGTCTCAGCCCCAGCATTTT.

This chain uses TRBV2 with TRBJ2-7; D may be TRBD1 (6 bases). Per germline, CDR1 SNHLY and CDR2 FYNNEI. V was cut by 8 bases and J by 1 base, with 21 bases left in between. CDR3 size: 16 residues. The CDR3 region has the DNA TGTGCCAGCGACGGTGGGGCAGGGGATTTGTCCTACGAGCAGTACTTC. It specifies CASDGGAGDLSYEQYF. Full variable domain (missing parts from reference TRBV2 and TRBJ2-7): EPEVTQTPSHQVTQMGQEVILRCVPISNHLYFYWYRQILGQKVEFLVSFYNNEISEKSEIFDDQFSVERPDGSNFTLKIRSTKLEDSAMYFCASDGGAGDLSYEQYFGPGTRLTVT.

CDR3 nucleotides: TGTGCCAGCAGCGGAGAGGTGGGCAATCAGCCCCAGCATTTT. It specifies CASSGEVGNQPQHF. This chain joins TRBV7-8 and TRBJ1-5, with unresolved D. This CDR3 is built from 14 residues. CDR1 is SGHVS and CDR2 is FQNEAQ in the germline V gene. Trimming took 5 bases from V and 2 from J, leaving 10 bases between them.

The chain links TRBV27 to TRBJ2-6; D remains unclear. The CDR3 runs to 14 residues. Germline V lookup: CDR1 MNHEY, CDR2 SMNVEV (reference sequence). V lost 6 bases and J lost 0, with 6 bases in between. CDR3 in amino acids: CASRVFSGANVLTF. The CDR3 region has the DNA TGTGCCAGCAGGGTTTTCTCTGGGGCCAACGTCCTGACTTTC.

This chain connects TRBV5-4 to TRBJ1-2; TRBD1 agrees at 12 bases. Germline values: CDR1 SGHNT, CDR2 YYREEE (reference sequence). The trim removed 4 bases at V and 3 bases at J, leaving 1 base unmatched. This CDR3 has 14 residues. This chain's CDR3 is CASSGTGGDYGYTF. The CDR3 DNA reads as TGTGCCAGCAGCGGGACAGGGGGCGACTATGGCTACACCTTC. Looking up the rest from reference TRBV5-4 and TRBJ1-2 gives the full variable domain: ETGVTQSPTHLIKTRGQQVTLRCSSQSGHNTVSWYQQALGQGPQFIFQYYREEENGRGNFPPRFSGLQFPNYSSELNVNALELDDSALYLCASSGTGGDYGYTFGSGTRLTVV.

The gene calls are TRBV11-1 and TRBJ1-2; no firm D call. Germline V gene lookup returns CDR1 SGHAT and CDR2 FQDESV (reference sequence). The length of the CDR3 is 12 residues. The germline V and J ends were trimmed by 5 bases and 5 bases, with 9 bases remaining between them. The DNA of the CDR3 is TGTGCCAGCAGCCCGGACGGTTATGGCTACACCTTC. Protein sequence: CASSPDGYGYTF. The variable domain in full, completed from reference TRBV11-1 and TRBJ1-2, reads EAEVAQSPRYKITEKSQAVAFWCDPISGHATLYWYRQILGQGPELLVQFQDESVVDDSQLPKDRFSAERLKGVDSTLKIQPAELGDSAMYLCASSPDGYGYTFGSGTRLTVV.

V gene TRBV6-5 combines with J gene TRBJ1-2; D is ambiguous. With 3 bases removed from V and 0 bases from J, the gap between germline ends came to 11 bases. The CDR3 covers 15 residues. The germline CDR1 and CDR2 sequences are MNHEY and SVGAGI. The CDR3 is CASSYGQSANYGYTF. DNA of the CDR3: TGTGCCAGCAGTTATGGTCAGAGTGCTAACTATGGCTACACCTTC.

This clone was picked up one time. The J gene is TRBJ2-5, the V gene TRBV11-2, with unresolved D. Germline V gene data show CDR1 as SGHAT and CDR2 as FQNNGV. Deletions cut 1 base from V and 3 bases from J, with 9 bases between. The CDR3 is 14 amino acids. CDR3: CASSLGLVEETQYF. DNA of the CDR3: TGTGCCAGCAGCTTAGGGTTGGTGGAAGAGACCCAGTACTTC.

A few counts support this clone. The J gene is TRBJ2-7, the V gene TRBV28; 11 bases line up with TRBD2. Germline V gene sequence: CDR1 MDHEN, CDR2 SYDVKM. This CDR3 contains 17 residues. J gave up 3 bases and V 0 bases, and 7 bases lay outside the gene matches. The CDR3 loop reads CASSLWSLAGGSYEQYF. CDR3 in DNA: TGTGCCAGCAGTTTATGGTCGCTAGCGGGGGGCAGCTACGAGCAGTACTTC.

The chain joins TRBV5-4 to TRBJ1-5; D call uncertain. The CDR3 is made up of 15 amino acids. In germline, CDR1 is SGHNT, CDR2 YYREEE (reference sequence). Trimming stripped 1 base from V and 1 base from J, with 9 bases between. The CDR3 loop reads CASSLQGSSNQPQHF. The CDR3 DNA sequence: TGTGCCAGCAGCTTGCAAGGGTCCAGCAATCAGCCCCAGCATTTT.

As DNA, the CDR3 is TGTGCCAGCCAGAGAAGTGCCACAGATACGCAGTATTTT. Protein product: CASQRSATDTQYF. The V gene is TRBV5-4, the J gene TRBJ2-3; D is uncertain. The germline V gene encodes CDR1 SGHNT and CDR2 YYREEE (reference sequence). The length of the CDR3 is 13 residues. The V and J ends lost 7 bases and 2 bases respectively, with 11 bases between them.

The V gene is TRBV5-1, the J gene TRBJ2-1; TRBD2 matches 7 bases. Germline lookup yields CDR1 SGHRS and CDR2 YFSETQ. J gave up 8 bases and V 4 bases, and 12 bases lay outside the gene matches. CDR3 length equals 15 residues. CDR3 bases: TGCGCCAGCAGCCCCTTAGGCGGGGGTCGAGATGAGCAGTTCTTC. It translates to CASSPLGGGRDEQFF.